This TCR beta chain stems from a study of beta chain features in type 1 diabetes. Study-level findings and limits: Moderately but significantly shorter TCRB CDR3s were found in Type 1 diabetes patients in all four CD4+ subsets. Junctions at VDJ sites from type 1 diabetes patients had fewer insertions and more deletions. HLA effects on TCRB rearrangement stayed unresolved here.

V lost 1 base to trimming and J lost 6 bases, with 10 bases between them. The germline CDR1 and CDR2 sequences are SGHAT and FQNNGV. This CDR3 has 13 residues. Comment on this clone: Antigen: not known.

The study reverse transcribed the entire isolated RNA, so it sequenced expressed TCRB transcripts. This table comes from immunoSEQ multiplex PCR, and its TCRdb copy is limited to in-frame clones, with some not included. There are around 600,000 clones in the sample; about an eighth occur only once, and more than 0.1% lies in the top ten. One heparinised draw of blood, averaging around 120 mL, came from each donor. All sorted populations exceeded 95% purity. The chain carries TRBV11-2 and TRBJ2-7; D is ambiguous. The sequencing sample was made of naive CD4+ T cells from blood. The receptor comes from a man younger than 45 with type 1 diabetes. This CDR3 is CASSLGRVIEQYF. In DNA, the CDR3 is TGTGCCAGCAGCTTAGGACGCGTCATCGAGCAGTACTTC. Together with reference TRBV11-2 and TRBJ2-7, the CDR3 gives the full variable domain: EAGVAQSPRYKIIEKRQSVAFWCNPISGHATLYWYQQILGQGPKLLIQFQNNGVVDDSQLPKDRFSAERLKGVDSTLKIQPAKLEDSAVYLCASSLGRVIEQYFGPGTRLTVT.